The 28 T cell receptor beta chains below were found in one sample sequenced in a study of cytomegalovirus exposure and HLA in healthy donors. Using immunoSEQ multiplex PCR, the repertoire was profiled, and TCRdb retains in-frame clones only, with some absent. The repertoire has about 140,000 clones, around 86% of them found once; the top ten carry just over 8.5%. Material: PBMCs. Receptors originate from a man between 18 and 35 years old in good health and CMV-seropositive.

This chain uses TRBV11-2 with TRBJ2-1; TRBD2 aligns across 8 bases. J was trimmed by 9 bases and V by 5 bases; bases with no gene match: 12. In germline, CDR1 is SGHAT, CDR2 FQNNGV. The CDR3 covers 15 residues. CDR3 in amino acids: CASSTIAGGRAEQFF. The CDR3 bases are TGTGCCAGCAGCACAATCGCGGGAGGCCGGGCTGAGCAGTTCTTC.

The chain employs TRBV6-4 and TRBJ2-5; D may be TRBD1 (6 bases). The V end lost 6 bases, the J end lost 1 base, and 18 bases lay between the germline ends. The CDR3 extends over 16 amino acids. CDR1 and CDR2 from the germline V gene are MRHNA and SNTAGT. CDR3 DNA sequence: TGTGCCAGCAGCGACCACCTAACAGGGCTCCAAGAGACCCAGTACTTC. Translation: CASSDHLTGLQETQYF.

This rearrangement joins TRBV30 to TRBJ2-3, with 8 bases fitting TRBD2. This CDR3 is built from 13 residues. CDR1 is GTSNPN, CDR2 SVGIG, per germline (reference sequence). With 8 bases clipped from V and 1 base from J, the junction kept 5 bases outside the gene matches. In DNA form, the CDR3 reads TGTGCCGGTGCGGGAGGAGGCACAGATACGCAGTATTTT. Protein sequence: CAGAGGGTDTQYF.

This clone was seen more than once but under ten times. The chain employs TRBV27 and TRBJ2-3, with a weak D call TRBD2 (5 bases). From germline, CDR1 is MNHEY and CDR2 SMNVEV (reference sequence). This CDR3 is built from 11 residues. V gave up 6 bases and J gave up 9 bases, with 10 bases separating them. CDR3 protein: CASSASSTQYF. The CDR3 DNA is TGTGCCAGCAGCGCTAGCAGCACGCAGTATTTT.

The chain carries TRBV5-1 and TRBJ2-7; TRBD2 agrees at 14 bases. The CDR3 runs to 15 residues. The trim removed 5 bases at V and 3 bases at J, leaving 4 bases unmatched. Germline CDR1 and CDR2: SGHRS and YFSETQ. CDR3 bases: TGCGCCAGCAGAGAGGGACTAGCGGGAGTCTACGAGCAGTACTTC. It is translated as CASREGLAGVYEQYF.

The V and J genes are TRBV2 and TRBJ2-1, with 9 positions matching TRBD2. V trimming: 5 bases; J trimming: 3 bases; junction bases outside the gene matches: 5. Germline assignment: CDR1 SNHLY and CDR2 FYNNEI. The CDR3 consists of 15 residues. The CDR3 DNA is TGTGCCAGCAGTTCACGACTAGCGGTCTACAATGAGCAGTTCTTC. Protein product: CASSSRLAVYNEQFF.

The genes are TRBV27 and TRBJ2-5; D is perhaps TRBD2 (5 bases). Between the trimmed V and J ends, which lost 2 bases and 5 bases, there was a span of 24 bases. Germline assignment: CDR1 MNHEY and CDR2 SMNVEV (reference sequence). This CDR3 has 18 amino acids. In DNA, the CDR3 is TGTGCCAGCAGTTTAGTCGGGGTTGGGCTCCGGTCGCAGGAGACCCAGTACTTC. Its protein product is CASSLVGVGLRSQETQYF.

This clone was picked up a small number of times. J is TRBJ1-3 and V is TRBV4-1; maybe TRBD1 (5 bases). The CDR3 covers 18 residues. V lost 1 base and J 7 bases, leaving 23 bases between the germline ends. CDR1 is MGHRA, CDR2 YSYEKL, per germline. The chain's CDR3 is CASSQARGTASGLNTIYF. The CDR3, as DNA: TGCGCCAGCAGCCAAGCTCGGGGGACGGCCAGTGGGTTGAACACCATATATTTT.

V gene TRBV9 combines with J gene TRBJ1-1; D remains ambiguous. From germline, CDR1 is SGDLS and CDR2 YYNGEE. The CDR3 spans 13 residues. Trimming stripped 4 bases from V and 3 bases from J, with 10 bases between. CDR3: CASSWKEDTEAFF. The CDR3 nucleotides are TGTGCCAGCAGCTGGAAGGAGGACACTGAAGCTTTCTTT.

This sequence joins TRBV9 and TRBJ2-5, with unresolved D. From germline, CDR1 is SGDLS and CDR2 YYNGEE. The V and J ends lost 0 bases and 5 bases respectively, with 2 bases between them. This CDR3 has 11 amino acids. CDR3 sequence reads: CASSVAETQYF. CDR3 in DNA: TGTGCCAGCAGCGTAGCGGAGACCCAGTACTTC.

J is TRBJ1-5 and V is TRBV11-2; a weak D match, TRBD1 (5 bases). V was pared by 8 bases and J by 4 bases, with 18 bases between. CDR1 and CDR2 from the germline V gene are SGHAT and FQNNGV. The CDR3 has 15 residues. CDR3 bases: TGTGCCAGCTCAAAAGGACAAGCCGCTAATCAGCCCCAGCATTTT. As protein: CASSKGQAANQPQHF.

The chain carries TRBV2 and TRBJ2-6; 8 bases match TRBD1. V shed 6 bases, J shed 2 bases, and the junction held 0 bases outside the gene matches. Germline CDR1 SNHLY, CDR2 FYNNEI. The CDR3 has 14 residues. The CDR3 loop is CASRDRAGANVLTF. The CDR3 DNA sequence: TGTGCCAGCAGGGACAGGGCTGGGGCCAACGTCCTGACTTTC. Filled out from reference TRBV2 and TRBJ2-6, the complete variable domain reads EPEVTQTPSHQVTQMGQEVILRCVPISNHLYFYWYRQILGQKVEFLVSFYNNEISEKSEIFDDQFSVERPDGSNFTLKIRSTKLEDSAMYFCASRDRAGANVLTFGAGSRLTVL.

The gene calls are TRBV5-1 and TRBJ2-7; D possibly corresponds to TRBD2 (6 bases). Trimming stripped 0 bases from V and 0 bases from J, with 10 bases between. Germline V lookup: CDR1 SGHRS, CDR2 YFSETQ. CDR3 length: 15 residues. The CDR3 DNA follows: TGCGCCAGCAGCTTGGGGGACTTTTTCTCCTACGAGCAGTACTTC. Protein product: CASSLGDFFSYEQYF.

CDR3 loop: CASSPQGLGSYEQYF. For the CDR3, the DNA is TGTGCCAGCAGTCCACAGGGATTAGGGTCCTACGAGCAGTACTTC. This sequence joins TRBV6-1 and TRBJ2-7, with D possibly TRBD1 on 6 matching bases. The ends were cut back, 5 bases at V and 1 base at J, with 15 bases in the middle. This CDR3 contains 15 residues. The germline CDR1 and CDR2 sequences are MNHNS and SASEGT.

CDR3 sequence reads: CASSPLSGTGGTDTQYF. The CDR3 DNA reads TGTGCCAGCTCACCACTTTCCGGGACAGGGGGCACAGATACGCAGTATTTT. The chain has TRBV18 and TRBJ2-3; 10 bases fit TRBD1. The CDR3 is 17 amino acids. Looked up from germline, CDR1 is KGHSH and CDR2 is LQKENI. Losses at the gene ends were 1 base for V and 1 base for J; bases not matched to a gene: 5.

The V gene is TRBV5-1, the J gene TRBJ2-3; 10 bases align to TRBD2. Trimming at V came to 4 bases and at J to 5 bases, leaving 10 bases not matched to a gene. CDR3 length equals 16 residues. Per germline, CDR1 SGHRS and CDR2 YFSETQ. CDR3 in DNA: TGCGCCAGCAGCGAAAAGCGGGGGGGCCTCGGAGATACGCAGTATTTT. The encoded protein is CASSEKRGGLGDTQYF. The whole variable domain, remainder taken from reference TRBV5-1 and TRBJ2-3, is KAGVTQTPRYLIKTRGQQVTLSCSPISGHRSVSWYQQTPGQGLQFLFEYFSETQRNKGNFPGRFSGRQFSNSRSEMNVSTLELGDSALYLCASSEKRGGLGDTQYFGPGTRLTVL.

The gene calls are TRBV11-2 and TRBJ2-1, with D possibly matching TRBD1 (6 bases). Germline V lookup: CDR1 SGHAT, CDR2 FQNNGV. Trimming left V 5 bases short and J 5 bases short, with 16 bases between. The CDR3 runs 15 residues. Here the CDR3 reads CASSPTGISHNEQFF. The CDR3 nucleotides read TGTGCCAGCAGCCCAACAGGGATCAGCCACAATGAGCAGTTCTTC.

The rearrangement joins TRBV7-2 to TRBJ2-7; 7 bases match TRBD2. V dropped 5 bases and J dropped 3; count of bases not matched to a gene: 10. Germline V gives CDR1 SGHTA, CDR2 FQGNSA. The CDR3 sequence is 15 residues long. Written as DNA, the CDR3 is TGTGCCAGCAGCCCCAAGGGGCGGGAGTACTACGAGCAGTACTTC. The encoded protein is CASSPKGREYYEQYF. The variable domain in full, completed from reference TRBV7-2 and TRBJ2-7, reads GAGVSQSPSNKVTEKGKDVELRCDPISGHTALYWYRQSLGQGLEFLIYFQGNSAPDKSGLPSDRFSAERTGGSVSTLTIQRTQQEDSAVYLCASSPKGREYYEQYFGPGTRLTVT.

This sequence joins TRBV19 and TRBJ1-2, with 7 bases aligning to TRBD1. The J segment lost 4 bases and the V segment lost 9 bases, leaving 5 bases of the junction unmatched. Germline V gene data show CDR1 as LNHDA and CDR2 as SQIVND (reference sequence). This CDR3 region has 12 residues. The CDR3 loop reads CASGTDFYGYTF. The CDR3, as DNA: TGTGCCAGCGGGACAGACTTCTATGGCTACACCTTC.

The J gene is TRBJ2-1, the V gene TRBV4-1; TRBD2 is a possible D gene (6 bases). The germline gives CDR1 MGHRA, CDR2 YSYEKL. The CDR3 extends over 14 amino acids. Between the trimmed V and J ends, which lost 2 bases and 6 bases, there was a span of 11 bases. CDR3 in amino acids: CASSQLGLFNEQFF. The CDR3 DNA reads TGCGCCAGCAGCCAATTGGGACTCTTCAATGAGCAGTTCTTC.

The chain recombines TRBV5-1 with TRBJ2-7; D possibly corresponds to TRBD1 (6 bases). Between the trimmed V and J ends, which lost 0 bases and 6 bases, there was a span of 16 bases. The CDR3 is made up of 15 amino acids. Looked up from germline, CDR1 is SGHRS and CDR2 is YFSETQ. CDR3 coding DNA: TGCGCCAGCAGCTTGGAAACAGGGATAATTGGCGAGCAGTACTTC. Its protein product is CASSLETGIIGEQYF.

The gene calls are TRBV9 and TRBJ2-5; perhaps TRBD1 as D (6 bases). Trimming cost V 0 bases and J 0 bases, with 6 bases left between them. Per the germline V gene, CDR1 is SGDLS and CDR2 is YYNGEE. The CDR3 length is 14 residues. The CDR3 DNA sequence: TGTGCCAGCAGCGTAGGGACAGACCAAGAGACCCAGTACTTC. It codes for CASSVGTDQETQYF.

The genes are TRBV5-1 and TRBJ1-1; the D gene is possibly TRBD1 (6 bases). Germline values: CDR1 SGHRS, CDR2 YFSETQ. V dropped 0 bases and J dropped 1 base, with 13 bases sitting between them. The CDR3 is made up of 16 amino acids. CDR3 coding DNA: TGCGCCAGCAGCTTGGACACACAGGGAGAGAACACTGAAGCTTTCTTT. This translates into CASSLDTQGENTEAFF.

The rearrangement uses TRBV5-6 and TRBJ2-7; D is unclear. Per germline, CDR1 SGHDT and CDR2 YYEEEE. Trimming stripped 1 base from V and 1 base from J, with 6 bases between. The CDR3 spans 13 residues. The CDR3: CASSLSTSYEQYF. The CDR3 DNA follows: TGTGCCAGCAGCTTGAGTACATCCTACGAGCAGTACTTC. The full variable domain, with the rest looked up from reference TRBV5-6 and TRBJ2-7, is DAGVTQSPTHLIKTRGQQVTLRCSPKSGHDTVSWYQQALGQGPQFIFQYYEEEERQRGNFPDRFSGHQFPNYSSELNVNALLLGDSALYLCASSLSTSYEQYFGPGTRLTVT.

V gene TRBV5-1 combines with J gene TRBJ2-7, with TRBD1 matching over 11 bases. This CDR3 contains 16 residues. The V segment lost 3 bases and the J segment 6 bases; nucleotides outside the gene matches: 11. Germline V gene sequence: CDR1 SGHRS, CDR2 YFSETQ. The CDR3 DNA is TGCGCCAGCAGCTACGCCTTAGGACAGGGGGCCGGCGAGCAGTACTTC. It codes for CASSYALGQGAGEQYF.

This chain connects TRBV12-5 to TRBJ2-1; 9 nucleotides match TRBD2. CDR3 length: 14 amino acids. V gave up 6 bases and J gave up 8 bases; unmatched junction bases: 8. Germline V CDR1 and CDR2: LGHNT, FRNRAP. DNA of the CDR3: TGTGCTAGTGGACTTAGCGGGGGTTGGGATGAGCAGTTCTTC. Translation: CASGLSGGWDEQFF.

V usage is TRBV5-1 and J usage is TRBJ1-2, with 8 bases fitting TRBD1. Unmatched junction bases numbered 11, after V lost 0 bases and J lost 4 bases. This CDR3 contains 17 residues. CDR1 SGHRS and CDR2 YFSETQ come from the germline V gene. CDR3 residues: CASSLEAGGAGSYGYTF. The CDR3 region has the DNA TGCGCCAGCAGCTTGGAAGCAGGGGGCGCAGGGTCCTATGGCTACACCTTC.

This clone occurred a few times. The chain is built from TRBV9 and TRBJ1-6; D is perhaps TRBD1 (6 bases). This CDR3 contains 14 residues. The V gene lost 4 bases and the J gene lost 7 bases, with 12 bases spanning the gap. From germline, CDR1 is SGDLS and CDR2 YYNGEE. The CDR3 spells CASSPSGVNSPLHF. DNA for the CDR3: TGTGCCAGCAGCCCCTCAGGGGTCAATTCACCCCTCCACTTT.